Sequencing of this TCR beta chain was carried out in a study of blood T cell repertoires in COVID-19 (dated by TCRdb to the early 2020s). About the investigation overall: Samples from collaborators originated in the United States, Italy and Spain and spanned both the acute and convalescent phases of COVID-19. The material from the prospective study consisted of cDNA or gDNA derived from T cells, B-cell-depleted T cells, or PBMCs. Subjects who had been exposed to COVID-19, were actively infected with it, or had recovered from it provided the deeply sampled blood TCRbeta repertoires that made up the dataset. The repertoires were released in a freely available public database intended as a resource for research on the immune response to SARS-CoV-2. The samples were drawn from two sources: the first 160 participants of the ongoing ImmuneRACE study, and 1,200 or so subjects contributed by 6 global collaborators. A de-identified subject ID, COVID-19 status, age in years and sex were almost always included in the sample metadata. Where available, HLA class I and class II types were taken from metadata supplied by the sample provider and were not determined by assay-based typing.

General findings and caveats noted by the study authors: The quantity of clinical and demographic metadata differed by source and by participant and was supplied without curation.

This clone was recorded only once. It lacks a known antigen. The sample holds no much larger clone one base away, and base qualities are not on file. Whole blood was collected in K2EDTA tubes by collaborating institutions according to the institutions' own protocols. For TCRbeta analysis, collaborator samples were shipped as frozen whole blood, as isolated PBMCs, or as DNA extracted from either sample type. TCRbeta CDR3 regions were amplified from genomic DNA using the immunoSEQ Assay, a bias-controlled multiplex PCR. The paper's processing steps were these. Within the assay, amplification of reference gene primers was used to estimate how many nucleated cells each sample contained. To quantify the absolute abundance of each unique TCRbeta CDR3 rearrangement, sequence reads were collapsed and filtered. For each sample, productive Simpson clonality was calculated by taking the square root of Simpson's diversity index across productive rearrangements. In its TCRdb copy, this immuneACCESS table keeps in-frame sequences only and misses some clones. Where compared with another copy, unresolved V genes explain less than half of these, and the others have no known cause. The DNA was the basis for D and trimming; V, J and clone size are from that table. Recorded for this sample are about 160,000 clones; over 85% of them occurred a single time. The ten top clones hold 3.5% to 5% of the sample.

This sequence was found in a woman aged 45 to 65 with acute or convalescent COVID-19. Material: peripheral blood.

CDR3 reads: CASSVPGSGSSGANVLTF. The sequence in DNA is TGTGCCAGCAGCGTACCGGGATCCGGAAGTTCTGGGGCCAACGTCCTGACTTTC. The V gene is TRBV5-4 and the J gene is TRBJ2-6; 5 matching bases give a weak D call of TRBD2. The CDR3 runs 18 amino acids, cysteine and phenylalanine included. CDR3 DNA is the only sequence kept; it has 54 bases, read in frame from the first base. The germline V gene (reference sequence) provides CDR1 SGHNT and CDR2 YYREEE. V is pared back by 4 bases and J by 1 base, with 18 bases lying between the germline termini.